This TCR beta chain was profiled in a study of CD8+ T cells in alopecia areata. Study as a whole: Treatment with tofacitinib (6 to 18 months) was followed by 6 months off drug.

cDNA serving as the sequencing template came from extracted, reverse transcribed RNA. This table comes from immunoSEQ multiplex PCR, and its TCRdb copy is limited to in-frame clones, with some not included. The table includes 220,000 or so clones, 57% detected once. Specimens obtained from alopecia areata patients comprised lesional scalp punch biopsies and peripheral blood. CDR1 and CDR2 from the germline V gene are SQVTM and ANQGSEA. The CDR3 totals 14 residues. V was shortened by 7 bases and J by 1 base, with 16 bases between the two germline ends. This sequence originates from a human donor with alopecia areata. The sequencing used CD4+ T cells sorted from blood, collected at week 0. This chain joins TRBV29-1 and TRBJ1-1; D call uncertain. The CDR3 here is CSGCRGQTNTEAFF. In nucleotides, the CDR3 is TGCAGCGGCTGCCGGGGTCAGACGAACACTGAAGCTTTCTTT.